A single sample is the source of the 19 T cell receptor beta chains below, sequenced in a study of blood T cell repertoires in COVID-19. Using immunoSEQ multiplex PCR, the repertoire was profiled, and TCRdb retains in-frame clones only, with some absent. The table includes 300,000 to 400,000 clones, 87% detected once. Source material: peripheral blood. These receptors were taken from a woman aged 45-65 years with COVID-19, enrolled during active disease.

V gene TRBV5-6 combines with J gene TRBJ1-6, with D uncertain. Trimming cost V 1 base and J 10 bases, with 12 bases left between them. The CDR3 has 14 residues. From germline, CDR1 is SGHDT and CDR2 YYEEEE. CDR3 bases: TGTGCCAGCAGCTTGTTCCCAGGTATCTCACCCCTCCACTTT. It codes for CASSLFPGISPLHF.

This clone was counted a few times. The gene calls are TRBV5-6 and TRBJ2-7; 10 bases align to TRBD1. After removal of 2 bases from V and 7 bases from J, the junction contained 9 bases not matched to a gene. Germline V gene sequence: CDR1 SGHDT, CDR2 YYEEEE. This CDR3 is 15 amino acids long. The CDR3 sequence: CASSFLGQGRREQYF. The CDR3 DNA reads TGTGCCAGCAGCTTTCTGGGACAGGGGCGTCGGGAGCAGTACTTC.

With respect to this clone: Additional DNA sequences in this sample encode the identical CDR3. CDR3 sequence (DNA): TGCAGCGCCACAGGGGGGGTAAACACTGAAGCTTTCTTT. Its translation: CSATGGVNTEAFF. V gene TRBV29-1 combines with J gene TRBJ1-1, with TRBD1 matching 8 bases. The CDR3 sequence is 13 residues long. The germline V gene encodes CDR1 SQVTM and CDR2 ANQGSEA. The ends lost 7 bases at V and 2 bases at J; junction bases unmatched: 6.

This rearrangement joins TRBV19 to TRBJ1-1; D not certain. The CDR3 is 11 residues long. Germline V CDR1 and CDR2: LNHDA, SQIVND (reference sequence). Trimming removed 6 bases at V and 11 bases at J, with 13 bases between. In DNA, the CDR3 is TGTGCCAGTAGGGGTGGGTTGGAGGCTTTCTTT. It specifies CASRGGLEAFF.

This chain connects TRBV6-5 to TRBJ2-7; D unresolved. Germline values: CDR1 MNHEY, CDR2 SVGAGI. The CDR3 runs to 14 residues. The ends were cut back, 8 bases at V and 0 bases at J, with 14 bases in the middle. The CDR3, as DNA: TGTGCCAGCTCTCCCCGCAAGAGCTCCTACGAGCAGTACTTC. This encodes CASSPRKSSYEQYF.

The chain joins TRBV7-2 to TRBJ2-7; possibly TRBD1 for D (5 bases). With 1 base removed from V and 0 bases from J, the gap between germline ends came to 16 bases. The CDR3 totals 17 residues. Germline V CDR1 and CDR2: SGHTA, FQGNSA. CDR3 DNA: TGTGCCAGCAGCTTAGTCTCAGTTGGGGCCACCTCCTACGAGCAGTACTTC. Its protein product is CASSLVSVGATSYEQYF.

This clone came up a few times. V is TRBV18 and J is TRBJ1-6, with D uncertain. Germline assignment: CDR1 KGHSH and CDR2 LQKENI. Trimming cost V 3 bases and J 6 bases, with 12 bases left between them. This CDR3 is 15 amino acids long. The CDR3 region has the DNA TGTGCCAGCTCACCCCTACCTATGGTTAATTCACCCCTCCACTTT. Amino acids: CASSPLPMVNSPLHF.

V is TRBV27 and J is TRBJ2-2, with TRBD1 matching 10 bases. CDR1 is MNHEY and CDR2 is SMNVEV in the germline V gene (reference sequence). CDR3 length: 15 residues. V shed 6 bases and J 3 bases; nucleotides not matched to a gene: 4. The CDR3 coding sequence is TGTGCCAGCAGACGGACAGGGGGGTACACCGGGGAGCTGTTTTTT. The encoded protein is CASRRTGGYTGELFF.

The V call is TRBV7-2, the J call TRBJ1-1, with no clear D. V lost 4 bases to trimming and J lost 4 bases, with 10 bases between them. Per germline, CDR1 SGHTA and CDR2 FQGNSA. This CDR3 is 13 amino acids long. The CDR3 loop reads CASSSREGTEAFF. CDR3 sequence (DNA): TGTGCCAGCAGCTCCCGCGAGGGCACTGAAGCTTTCTTT.

About this clone itself: An end of the junction differs from the germline gene, which may be a read error. The chain has TRBV5-1 and TRBJ2-3; TRBD1 is a possible D gene (6 bases). The CDR3 spans 15 residues. CDR1 and CDR2 (germline): SGHRS, YFSETQ. As DNA, the CDR3 is TGCGCCAGCAGCTCGACAGGAGCTAGCACATATACGCAGTATTTT. This gives the protein CASSSTGASTYTQYF. The complete variable domain, with remaining parts taken from reference TRBV5-1 and TRBJ2-3, reads KAGVTQTPRYLIKTRGQQVTLSCSPISGHRSVSWYQQTPGQGLQFLFEYFSETQRNKGNFPGRFSGRQFSNSRSEMNVSTLELGDSALYLCASSSTGASTYTQYFGPGTRLTVL.

The rearrangement uses TRBV6-1 and TRBJ2-3; D is undetermined. This CDR3 has 11 amino acids. V lost 2 bases, J lost 10 bases, and 7 bases lay in between. Germline lookup yields CDR1 MNHNS and CDR2 SASEGT. CDR3 nucleotides: TGTGCCAGCAGTGAATCTACTGCGCAGTATTTT. Encoded protein: CASSESTAQYF.

V and J are TRBV2 and TRBJ2-6; perhaps TRBD1 as D (6 bases). Trimming removed 1 base at V and 4 bases at J, with 11 bases between. The CDR3 has 16 amino acids. Germline V lookup: CDR1 SNHLY, CDR2 FYNNEI. CDR3 sequence reads: CASSEGGQWGANVLTF. CDR3 in DNA: TGTGCCAGCAGTGAAGGGGGACAATGGGGGGCCAACGTCCTGACTTTC. Using reference TRBV2 and TRBJ2-6 for the parts outside the CDR3, the full variable domain is EPEVTQTPSHQVTQMGQEVILRCVPISNHLYFYWYRQILGQKVEFLVSFYNNEISEKSEIFDDQFSVERPDGSNFTLKIRSTKLEDSAMYFCASSEGGQWGANVLTFGAGSRLTVL.

Regarding this clone: One end of the junction varies from germline; a read error may be responsible. The J gene is TRBJ1-5, the V gene TRBV5-8; TRBD1 aligns across 9 bases. This CDR3 has 16 residues. The germline gives CDR1 SGHTS, CDR2 YDEGEE. The CDR3 sequence is CASRAPGTGSSQPQHF. CDR3 bases: TGTGCCAGCAGAGCTCCCGGGACAGGGAGCAGTCAGCCCCAGCATTTT.

This sequence joins TRBV30 and TRBJ1-4; 7 bases agree with TRBD1. The germline V gene encodes CDR1 GTSNPN and CDR2 SVGIG (reference sequence). The CDR3 runs to 14 residues. V shed 3 bases and J 1 base; nucleotides not matched to a gene: 2. Here the CDR3 DNA reads TGTGCCTGGAGGACAGGGTTAACTAATGAAAAACTGTTTTTT. This codes for CAWRTGLTNEKLFF.

The genes are TRBV6-5 and TRBJ1-3; 7 positions agree with TRBD1. J gave up 3 bases and V 5 bases, and 4 bases lay outside the gene matches. CDR1 MNHEY and CDR2 SVGAGI come from the germline V gene. The CDR3 has 14 amino acids. CDR3 sequence reads: CASSQGGRGNTIYF. Here the CDR3 DNA reads TGTGCCAGCAGTCAGGGGGGACGTGGAAACACCATATATTTT.

V usage is TRBV25-1 and J usage is TRBJ2-7; 7 bases map to TRBD2. CDR1 is MGHDK, CDR2 SYGVNS, per germline. With V trimmed by 6 bases and J by 0 bases, 5 bases remained unmatched. The CDR3 consists of 14 residues. The CDR3, as DNA: TGTGCCAGCAGGGGGGACTACAGCTCCTACGAGCAGTACTTC. This gives the protein CASRGDYSSYEQYF.

This chain links TRBV18 with TRBJ2-1; 7 bases match TRBD2. V shed 5 bases, J shed 10 bases, and the junction held 11 bases outside the gene matches. Germline V gene sequence: CDR1 KGHSH, CDR2 LQKENI. There are 14 residues in the CDR3. CDR3: CASSSVAGGREQFF. The CDR3 coding sequence is TGTGCCAGCTCATCAGTAGCGGGCGGGCGGGAGCAGTTCTTC.

V usage is TRBV9 and J usage is TRBJ2-3; 15 bases are a match to TRBD2. The J segment lost 2 bases and the V segment lost 4 bases, leaving 8 bases of the junction unmatched. There are 18 residues in the CDR3. In germline, CDR1 is SGDLS, CDR2 YYNGEE. The CDR3 region is CASSPGTSGRIDTDTQYF. The CDR3 DNA follows: TGTGCCAGCAGCCCAGGGACTAGCGGGAGGATCGACACAGATACGCAGTATTTT.

The chain has TRBV27 and TRBJ1-6; tentatively, D is TRBD1 (5 bases). The CDR3 sequence is 18 residues long. V shed 0 bases and J shed 7 bases, with 19 bases lying between them. CDR1 and CDR2 from the germline V gene are MNHEY and SMNVEV (reference sequence). The CDR3 is CASSLSPRGSGGNSPLHF. CDR3 DNA sequence: TGTGCCAGCAGTTTATCGCCCCGCGGGTCGGGGGGAAATTCACCCCTCCACTTT.